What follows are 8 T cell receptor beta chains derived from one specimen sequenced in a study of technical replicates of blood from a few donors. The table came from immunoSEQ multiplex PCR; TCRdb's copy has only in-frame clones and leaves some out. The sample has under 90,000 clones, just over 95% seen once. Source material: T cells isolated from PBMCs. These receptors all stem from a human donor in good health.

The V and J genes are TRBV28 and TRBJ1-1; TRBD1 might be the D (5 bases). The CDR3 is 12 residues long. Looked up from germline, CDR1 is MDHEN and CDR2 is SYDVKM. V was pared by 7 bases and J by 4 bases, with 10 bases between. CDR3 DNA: TGTGCCAGCACAGGGTCGGGCACTGAAGCTTTCTTT. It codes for CASTGSGTEAFF.

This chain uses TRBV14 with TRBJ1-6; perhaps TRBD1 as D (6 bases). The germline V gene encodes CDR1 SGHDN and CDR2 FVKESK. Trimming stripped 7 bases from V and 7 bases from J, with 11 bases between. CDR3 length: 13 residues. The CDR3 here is CASNHGQNSPLHF. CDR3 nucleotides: TGTGCCAGCAACCATGGACAGAATTCACCCCTCCACTTT.

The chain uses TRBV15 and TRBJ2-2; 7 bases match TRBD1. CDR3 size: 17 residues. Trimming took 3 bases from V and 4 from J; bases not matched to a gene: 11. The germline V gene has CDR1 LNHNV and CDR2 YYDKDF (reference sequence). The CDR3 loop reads CATSREYDRAGTGELFF. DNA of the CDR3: TGTGCCACCAGCAGGGAATACGACAGGGCGGGCACCGGGGAGCTGTTTTTT.

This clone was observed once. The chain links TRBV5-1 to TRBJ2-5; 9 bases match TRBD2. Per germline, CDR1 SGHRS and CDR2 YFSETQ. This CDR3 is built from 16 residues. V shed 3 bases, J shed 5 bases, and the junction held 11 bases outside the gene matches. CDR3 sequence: CASSSEGGLALETQYF. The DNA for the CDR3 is TGCGCCAGCAGCTCCGAGGGGGGACTAGCTCTCGAGACCCAGTACTTC.

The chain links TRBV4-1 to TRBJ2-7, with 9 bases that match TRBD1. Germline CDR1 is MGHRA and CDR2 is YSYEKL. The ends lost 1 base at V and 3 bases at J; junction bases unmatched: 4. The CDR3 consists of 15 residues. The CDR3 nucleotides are TGCGCCAGCAGCCAAGGGGGACAGGGCAACTACGAGCAGTACTTC. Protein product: CASSQGGQGNYEQYF.

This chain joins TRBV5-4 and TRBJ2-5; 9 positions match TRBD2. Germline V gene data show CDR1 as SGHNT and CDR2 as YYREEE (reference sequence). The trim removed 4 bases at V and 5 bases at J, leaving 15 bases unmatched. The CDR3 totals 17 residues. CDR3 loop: CASSPGGLAGPRETQYF. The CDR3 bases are TGTGCCAGCAGCCCTGGAGGGCTAGCGGGACCGAGGGAGACCCAGTACTTC.

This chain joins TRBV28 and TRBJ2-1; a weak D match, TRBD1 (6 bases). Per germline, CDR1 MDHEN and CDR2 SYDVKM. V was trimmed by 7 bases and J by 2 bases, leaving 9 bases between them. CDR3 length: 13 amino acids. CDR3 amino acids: CASMKGAYNEQFF. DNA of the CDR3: TGTGCCAGCATGAAGGGGGCCTACAATGAGCAGTTCTTC.

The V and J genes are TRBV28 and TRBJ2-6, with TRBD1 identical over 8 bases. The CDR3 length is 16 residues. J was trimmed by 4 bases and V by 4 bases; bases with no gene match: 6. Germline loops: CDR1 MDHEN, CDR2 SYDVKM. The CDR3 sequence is CASSSGRTGGANVLTF. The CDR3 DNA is TGTGCCAGCAGTTCAGGAAGGACAGGGGGGGCCAACGTCCTGACTTTC.